Included here is one T cell receptor beta chain sequence, with context. The data were taken from a study of blood T cell repertoires in COVID-19. Study-wide context: Sites in the United States, Italy and Spain provided acute and convalescent COVID-19 samples. The cDNA or gDNA used as material had been derived from T cells, B-cell-depleted T cells, or PBMCs.

Germline V gene data show CDR1 as SGHRS and CDR2 as YFSETQ. Trimming at V came to 6 bases and at J to 7 bases, leaving 13 bases not matched to a gene. The CDR3 is 15 residues long. The Seattle site enrolled patients during active infection and followed them longitudinally. Data came from immunoSEQ multiplex PCR; TCRdb stores just in-frame clones and leaves some out. The table has fewer than 250,000 clones, around 84% seen once. The clonotype was recovered from an elderly woman with COVID-19, enrolled during active disease. The sequenced sample was peripheral blood. The rearrangement joins TRBV5-1 to TRBJ2-1, with 7 bases fitting TRBD2. This CDR3 reads CASTPTGLPKNEQFF. The CDR3, as DNA: TGCGCCAGCACCCCAACGGGACTACCGAAGAATGAGCAGTTCTTC.